This T cell receptor beta chain was recovered during a study of blood T cell repertoires in COVID-19. The wider study: Spain, Italy and the United States supplied samples that represented acute and convalescent COVID-19. PBMCs, B-cell-depleted T cells, or T cells provided the cDNA or gDNA that made up the material.

While infection was still active, Seattle patients were enrolled and then followed longitudinally. Germline-derived CDR1 and CDR2 are MGHRA and YSYEKL. The trim removed 3 bases at V and 10 bases at J, leaving 0 bases unmatched. This CDR3 comprises 11 residues. Authors' processing steps: Scientists estimated how many nucleated cells there were by amplifying reference gene primers. TCRdb's table, derived via immunoSEQ multiplex PCR, lists solely in-frame clones and lacks some. D and trimming were read from the DNA, whereas the V and J calls and clone size are those reported in that table. The repertoire holds approximately 170,000 clones, more than 75% seen once, with approximately 5% in the top ten.

The genes are TRBV4-1 and TRBJ1-1, with 9 bases matching TRBD1. The specimen sequenced was peripheral blood. The sequence was collected from a man in his late teens or twenties with COVID-19, enrolled during active disease. The CDR3 is CASSQTGGAFF. In DNA form, the CDR3 reads TGCGCCAGCAGCCAGACAGGGGGAGCTTTCTTT.